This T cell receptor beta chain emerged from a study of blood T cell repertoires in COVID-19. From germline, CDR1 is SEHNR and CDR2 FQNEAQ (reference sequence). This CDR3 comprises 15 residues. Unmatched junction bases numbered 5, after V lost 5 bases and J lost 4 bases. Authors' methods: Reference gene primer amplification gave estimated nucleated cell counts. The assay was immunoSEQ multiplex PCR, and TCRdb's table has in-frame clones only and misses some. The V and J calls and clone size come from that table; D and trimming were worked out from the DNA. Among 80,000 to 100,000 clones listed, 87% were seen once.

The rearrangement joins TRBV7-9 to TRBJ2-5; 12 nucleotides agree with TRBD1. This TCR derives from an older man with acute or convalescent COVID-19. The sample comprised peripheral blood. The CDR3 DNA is TGTGCCAGCAGCCCGCGGGGACAGGGGGCAGAGACCCAGTACTTC. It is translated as CASSPRGQGAETQYF.